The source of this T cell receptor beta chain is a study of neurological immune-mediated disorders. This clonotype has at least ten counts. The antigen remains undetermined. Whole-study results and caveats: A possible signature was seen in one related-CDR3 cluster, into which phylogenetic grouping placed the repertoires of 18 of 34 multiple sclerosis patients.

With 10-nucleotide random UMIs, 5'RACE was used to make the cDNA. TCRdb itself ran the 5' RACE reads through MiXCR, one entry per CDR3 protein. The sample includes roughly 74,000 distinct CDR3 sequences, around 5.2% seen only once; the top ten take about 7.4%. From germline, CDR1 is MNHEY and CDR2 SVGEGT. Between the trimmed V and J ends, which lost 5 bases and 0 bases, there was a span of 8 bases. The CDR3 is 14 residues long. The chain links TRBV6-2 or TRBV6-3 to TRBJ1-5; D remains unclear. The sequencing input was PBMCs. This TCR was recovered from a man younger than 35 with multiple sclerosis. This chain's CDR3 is CASSRSYSNQPQHF. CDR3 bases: TGTGCCAGCAGTAGATCTTATAGCAATCAGCCCCAGCATTTT.